The rows below give T cell receptor beta chains drawn from one sample of a study of cytomegalovirus exposure and HLA in healthy donors. TCRdb's table, derived via immunoSEQ multiplex PCR, lists solely in-frame clones and lacks some. Of about 400,000 clones listed, approximately 90% are singletons. The material sequenced was PBMCs. The receptors here all came from a woman younger than 35 in good health and CMV-seronegative. The CDR3 runs from the conserved cysteine through the conserved F or W. A D gene is named only where the DNA matches it firmly. Rows may omit the clone size; those that give it use once, few, many or a size class.

NA	TRBD2	TRBV9	TRBJ2-5	TGTGCCAGCAGCCCCTCGACGCTAGCGGGGGTCCTGTTCGTGTACTTC	CASSPSTLAGVLFVYF
NA	TRBD2	TRBV9	TRBJ2-1	TGTGCCAGCAGCGTAGCCGGGACTAGCGGCAATGAGCAGTTCTTC	CASSVAGTSGNEQFF
NA	TRBD1	TRBV5-1	TRBJ1-2	TGCGCCAGCAGCCCGGACTCGACAGGGAACTATGGCTACACCTTC	CASSPDSTGNYGYTF
NA	NA	TRBV30	TRBJ2-1	TGTGCCGGTCGAAGGAGCTCCTACAATGAGCAGTTCTTC	CAGRRSSYNEQFF
NA	NA	TRBV4-1	TRBJ2-3	TGCGCCAGCAGCCAAGATACCAGGACTGGGTTGGCAGATACGCAGTATTTT	CASSQDTRTGLADTQYF
NA	NA	TRBV5-1	TRBJ2-7	TGCGCCAGCAGCTTGCGCCAGTCCTACGAGCAGTACTTC	CASSLRQSYEQYF
few	NA	TRBV19	TRBJ1-2	TGTGCCTCGCGGAGGGTTAGGGGAGATGGCTACACCTTC	CASRRVRGDGYTF
NA	NA	TRBV7-9	TRBJ2-7	TGTGCCAGCAGCGTCTCCGGGACTGTTTACGAGCAGTACTTC	CASSVSGTVYEQYF
NA	NA	TRBV5-3	TRBJ1-6	TGTGCCAGAAGCTTGGTGGGGAGCCCGGTTAAGGCCCTCCACTTT	CARSLVGSPVKALHF
NA	NA	TRBV19	TRBJ1-2	TGTGCCAGTGGCATAGATTTGTCGCGGAATCGACCCTACTATGGCTACACCTTC	CASGIDLSRNRPYYGYTF
NA	TRBD2	TRBV2	TRBJ2-5	TGTGCCAGCAGTGAAGGGGCTAGCGGGATGGGAAAGACCCAGTACTTC	CASSEGASGMGKTQYF
NA	TRBD1	TRBV14	TRBJ1-2	TGTGCCAGCAGCCCTTACAGGGGGGGCTATGGCTACACCTTC	CASSPYRGGYGYTF
NA	TRBD2	TRBV9	TRBJ2-7	TGTGCCAGCAGCGTCTCCCCTAGCGGGGGGGCGTACGAGCAGTACTTC	CASSVSPSGGAYEQYF
NA	NA	TRBV9	TRBJ2-6	TGTGCCAGCAGCCCCCCGCCGGGTGCGGGGGCCAACGTCCTGACTTTC	CASSPPPGAGANVLTF
NA	NA	TRBV27	TRBJ1-5	TGTGCCAGCAGTTTAGGTCCAGGGCCCTTGCCCCAGCATTTT	CASSLGPGPLPQHF
NA	NA	TRBV15	TRBJ2-3	TGTGCCACCAGCAGAACGACTCAACACGATACGCAGTATTTT	CATSRTTQHDTQYF
NA	TRBD1	TRBV6-1	TRBJ2-2	TGTGCCAGCAGGCCGGGGACAGGGGGCACCGGGGAGCTGTTTTTT	CASRPGTGGTGELFF
NA	NA	TRBV29-1	TRBJ2-1	TGCAGCGTTGAAGGGATAGCAAGAGAGCAGTTCTTC	CSVEGIAREQFF
NA	TRBD2	TRBV11-3	TRBJ2-5	TGTGCCAGCAGCTTCAGCGGGAGATACCAAGAGACCCAGTACTTC	CASSFSGRYQETQYF
NA	NA	TRBV2	TRBJ1-1	TGTGCCAGCAGTGAAGTGGGCCAGGACATTGAAGCTTTCTTT	CASSEVGQDIEAFF
once	NA	TRBV5-4	TRBJ2-1	TGTGCCAGCAGCCCCTCGACCGGGGAGCAGTTCTTC	CASSPSTGEQFF
once	NA	TRBV4-1	TRBJ1-2	TGCGCCAGCAGCCAATCTCTGGGGGCCATCGGCTACACCTTC	CASSQSLGAIGYTF
NA	TRBD2	TRBV27	TRBJ2-2	TGTGCCAGCCGGTTAGCGGGAGGGCCGAAGGAGCTGTTTTTT	CASRLAGGPKELFF
NA	NA	TRBV18	TRBJ2-3	TGTGCCAGCTCACCAGGGCTCAGCACAGATACGCAGTATTTT	CASSPGLSTDTQYF
NA	NA	TRBV7-8	TRBJ1-5	TGTGCCAGCAGCTTATCCAGCGGATACAATCAGCCCCAGCATTTT	CASSLSSGYNQPQHF
few	NA	TRBV2	TRBJ1-2	TGTGCCAGCAGTGAAACAGGGAATGGCTATGGCTACACCTTC	CASSETGNGYGYTF
NA	NA	TRBV6-6	TRBJ1-5	TGTGCCAGCAGTTACTCGGGGGAGGTCCAGCCCCAGCATTTT	CASSYSGEVQPQHF
NA	TRBD2	TRBV6-5	TRBJ2-5	TGTGCCGGGAGGGCGACTAGCGTAGAAGAGACCCAGTACTTC	CAGRATSVEETQYF
NA	TRBD1	TRBV13	TRBJ1-1	TGTGCCAGCAGCTTAGAGGGTTGGGGACAGCAGAAGAACACTGAAGCTTTCTTT	CASSLEGWGQQKNTEAFF
few	NA	TRBV2	TRBJ1-5	TGTGCCAGCAGTGAGCGGCATAGCAATCAGCCCCAGCATTTT	CASSERHSNQPQHF
NA	TRBD1	TRBV7-9	TRBJ1-2	TGTGCCAGCAGCTTAGGAGGGGGCAGGGATTATGGCTACACCTTC	CASSLGGGRDYGYTF
NA	TRBD1	TRBV6-5	TRBJ1-1	TGTGCCAGCAGTCTAGGGACAGGGAACACTGAAGCTTTCTTT	CASSLGTGNTEAFF
NA	TRBD1	TRBV27	TRBJ2-5	TGTGCCAGCAGTTTAATAGGGACAGGGGAATTGACCCAGTACTTC	CASSLIGTGELTQYF
NA	NA	TRBV5-1	TRBJ2-5	TGCGCCAGCAGCTTTGGGGCGCGGGAGACCCAGTACTTC	CASSFGARETQYF
once	NA	TRBV11-2	TRBJ1-5	TGTGCCAGCAGTCCCGCCGCAGATCAGCCCCAGCATTTT	CASSPAADQPQHF
NA	TRBD1	TRBV30	TRBJ2-1	TGTGCCTGGAGTCCCGGACAGGGGGGTAATGAGCAGTTCTTC	CAWSPGQGGNEQFF
NA	NA	TRBV7-9	TRBJ1-2	TGTGCCAGCAGCTTCAGGGAGGGCTATGGCTACACCTTC	CASSFREGYGYTF
NA	TRBD2	TRBV6-5	TRBJ2-1	TGTGCCAGCAGTTATGGAGCGGGAGCCTACAATGAGCAGTTCTTC	CASSYGAGAYNEQFF
NA	TRBD2	TRBV2	TRBJ2-3	TGTGCCAGCATTATCGGGGGGGCCTTAGATACGCAGTATTTT	CASIIGGALDTQYF
NA	TRBD1	TRBV30	TRBJ1-1	TGTGCCTGGAGTGAGGACAGGGGGGACACTGAAGCTTTCTTT	CAWSEDRGDTEAFF
NA	NA	TRBV28	TRBJ2-7	TGTGCCAGCAGTTTATCTGGAGGGGCCAGTGACGAGCAGTACTTC	CASSLSGGASDEQYF
NA	NA	TRBV30	TRBJ1-5	TGTGCCTGGAGTGAAGCACGGACACAGCCCCAGCATTTT	CAWSEARTQPQHF
NA	NA	TRBV25-1	TRBJ2-1	TGTGCCAGCAGTCTAGGTATCAATGAGCAGTTCTTC	CASSLGINEQFF
NA	NA	TRBV28	TRBJ2-5	TGTGCCAGCAGTTTACCACCGCGGGGACCCACCCGAGTGGAGACCCAGTACTTC	CASSLPPRGPTRVETQYF
NA	TRBD2	TRBV5-6	TRBJ2-1	TGTGCCAGCAGCACTGGACTAGCGGGGGTTAATGAGCAGTTCTTC	CASSTGLAGVNEQFF
NA	TRBD1	TRBV5-1	TRBJ1-2	TGCGCCAGCAGCTCGGCCGGGACAGGGACTAACTATGGCTACACCTTC	CASSSAGTGTNYGYTF
few	TRBD1	TRBV27	TRBJ1-4	TGTGCCAGCAGTTTATCCCCCCAGGGGGATAATGAAAAACTGTTTTTT	CASSLSPQGDNEKLFF
NA	NA	TRBV11-2	TRBJ2-7	TGTGCCAGCAGCTTAGGGCTGATCCCCTCCTACGAGCAGTACTTC	CASSLGLIPSYEQYF
NA	TRBD1	TRBV29-1	TRBJ1-2	TGCAGCGTGATTACAGGGGGCTGGGGCTACACCTTC	CSVITGGWGYTF
NA	NA	TRBV7-9	TRBJ2-1	TGTGCCAGCAGCTTTGGCACCAAAGTCCACAATGAGCAGTTCTTC	CASSFGTKVHNEQFF
NA	TRBD2	TRBV14	TRBJ2-3	TGTGCCAGCAGCCAAGAGTTTGTGCGGGAGGCGCCCGGGGGCACAGATACGCAGTATTTT	CASSQEFVREAPGGTDTQYF
NA	TRBD2	TRBV9	TRBJ2-1	TGTGCCAGCAGCGTAAATAGCGGGAGGGCCAACAATGAGCAGTTCTTC	CASSVNSGRANNEQFF
NA	TRBD2	TRBV4-1	TRBJ2-2	TGCGCCAGCAGCCAAGGCCCGGGGGGAGTTCCCGGGGAGCTGTTTTTT	CASSQGPGGVPGELFF
NA	TRBD2	TRBV6-4	TRBJ2-3	TGTGCCAGCAGCACTAGCGGCACAGATACGCAGTATTTT	CASSTSGTDTQYF